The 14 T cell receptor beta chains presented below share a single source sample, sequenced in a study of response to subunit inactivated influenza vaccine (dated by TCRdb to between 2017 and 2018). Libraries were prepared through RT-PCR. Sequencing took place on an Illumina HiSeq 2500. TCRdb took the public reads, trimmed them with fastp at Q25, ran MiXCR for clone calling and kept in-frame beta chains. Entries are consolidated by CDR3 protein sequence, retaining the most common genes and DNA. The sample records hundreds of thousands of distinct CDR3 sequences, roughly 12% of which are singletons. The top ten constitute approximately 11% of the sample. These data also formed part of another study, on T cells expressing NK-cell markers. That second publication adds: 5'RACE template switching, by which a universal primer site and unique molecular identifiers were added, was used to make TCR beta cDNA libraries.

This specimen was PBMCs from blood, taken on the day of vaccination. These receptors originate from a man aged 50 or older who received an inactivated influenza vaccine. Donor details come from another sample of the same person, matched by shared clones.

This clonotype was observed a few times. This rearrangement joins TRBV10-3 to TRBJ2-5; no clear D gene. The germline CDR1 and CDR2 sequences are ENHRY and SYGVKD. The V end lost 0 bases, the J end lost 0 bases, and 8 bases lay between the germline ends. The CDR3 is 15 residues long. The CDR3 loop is CAISESIRDQETQYF. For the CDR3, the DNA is TGTGCCATCAGTGAGTCTATAAGGGACCAAGAGACCCAGTACTTC.

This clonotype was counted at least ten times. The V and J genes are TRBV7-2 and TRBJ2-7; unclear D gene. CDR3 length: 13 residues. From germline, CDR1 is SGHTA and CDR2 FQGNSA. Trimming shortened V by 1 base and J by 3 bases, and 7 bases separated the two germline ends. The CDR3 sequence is CASSLGLGYEQYF. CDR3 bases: TGTGCCAGCAGCTTAGGGTTGGGCTACGAGCAGTACTTC. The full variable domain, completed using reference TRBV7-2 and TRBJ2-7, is GAGVSQSPSNKVTEKGKDVELRCDPISGHTALYWYRQSLGQGLEFLIYFQGNSAPDKSGLPSDRFSAERTGGSVSTLTIQRTQQEDSAVYLCASSLGLGYEQYFGPGTRLTVT.

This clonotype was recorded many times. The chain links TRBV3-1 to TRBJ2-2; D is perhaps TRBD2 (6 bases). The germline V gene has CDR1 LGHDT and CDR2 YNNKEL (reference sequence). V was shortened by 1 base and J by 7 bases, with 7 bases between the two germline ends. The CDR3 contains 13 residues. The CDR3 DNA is TGTGCCAGCAGCCAAGGGGGGGTCGGGGAGCTGTTTTTT. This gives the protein CASSQGGVGELFF.

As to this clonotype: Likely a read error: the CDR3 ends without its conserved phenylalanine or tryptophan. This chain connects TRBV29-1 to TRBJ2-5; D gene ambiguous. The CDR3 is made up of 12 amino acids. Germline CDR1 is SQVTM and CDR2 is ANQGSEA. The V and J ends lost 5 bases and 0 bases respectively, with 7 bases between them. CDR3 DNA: TGCAGCGTTAGTGAGTACCAAGAGACCCAGTACCTC. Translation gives CSVSEYQETQYL.

The CDR3 DNA is TGCGCCAGCAGCTTGATGCTAAGCTCCTACGAGCAGTACTTC. This translates into CASSLMLSSYEQYF. J is TRBJ2-7 and V is TRBV5-1; no clear D gene. Trimming cost V 1 base and J 0 bases, with 8 bases left between them. In germline, CDR1 is SGHRS, CDR2 YFSETQ. The CDR3 runs to 14 residues.

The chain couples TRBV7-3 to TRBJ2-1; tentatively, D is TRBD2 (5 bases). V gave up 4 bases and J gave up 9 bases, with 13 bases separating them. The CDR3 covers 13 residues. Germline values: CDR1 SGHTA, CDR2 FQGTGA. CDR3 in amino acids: CASSSTRSGEQFF. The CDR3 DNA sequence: TGTGCCAGCAGCTCAACTAGAAGTGGTGAGCAGTTCTTC.

CDR3 DNA: TGTGCCAGTACGGGACAGAGGAATTCACCCCTCCACTTT. It translates to CASTGQRNSPLHF. This chain joins TRBV19 and TRBJ1-6, with TRBD1 identical over 7 bases. The germline V gene encodes CDR1 LNHDA and CDR2 SQIVND (reference sequence). The CDR3 covers 13 residues. V lost 7 bases and J lost 7; bases outside the gene matches: 4.

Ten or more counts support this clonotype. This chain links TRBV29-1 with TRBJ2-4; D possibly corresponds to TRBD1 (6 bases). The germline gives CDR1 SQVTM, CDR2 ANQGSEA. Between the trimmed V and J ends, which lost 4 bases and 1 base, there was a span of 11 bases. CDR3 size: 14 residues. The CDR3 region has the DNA TGCAGCGTTGTAATTCAGGGGGCCAAAAACATTCAGTACTTC. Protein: CSVVIQGAKNIQYF. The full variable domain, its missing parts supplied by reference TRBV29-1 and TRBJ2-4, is SAVISQKPSRDICQRGTSLTIQCQVDSQVTMMFWYRQQPGQSLTLIATANQGSEATYESGFVIDKFPISRPNLTFSTLTVSNMSPEDSSIYLCSVVIQGAKNIQYFGAGTRLSVL.

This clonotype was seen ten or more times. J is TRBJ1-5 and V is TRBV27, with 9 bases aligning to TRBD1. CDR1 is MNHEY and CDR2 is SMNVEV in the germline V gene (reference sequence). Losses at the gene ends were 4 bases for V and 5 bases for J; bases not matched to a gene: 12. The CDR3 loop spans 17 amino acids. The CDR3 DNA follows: TGTGCCAGCAGTTCCCTCTCGACAGGGGGGTCAGATCAGCCCCAGCATTTT. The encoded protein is CASSSLSTGGSDQPQHF.

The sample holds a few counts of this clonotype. The DNA of the CDR3 is TGTGCCAGCAAACCTGGGCCTCCCACAGATACGCAGTATTTT. Amino acid sequence: CASKPGPPTDTQYF. The chain has TRBV5-4 and TRBJ2-3; D is uncertain. The CDR3 length is 14 residues. CDR1 and CDR2 from the germline V gene are SGHNT and YYREEE (reference sequence). Deletions cut 6 bases from V and 2 bases from J, with 13 bases between.

CDR3 bases: TGTGCCAGCAGCAAATTATTGACAGGGGTATCCTATGGCTACACCTTC. Amino acid sequence: CASSKLLTGVSYGYTF. The J gene is TRBJ1-2, the V gene TRBV6-1; TRBD1 matches at 8 bases. Looked up from germline, CDR1 is MNHNS and CDR2 is SASEGT. The CDR3 has 16 residues. The V segment lost 6 bases and the J segment 4 bases; nucleotides outside the gene matches: 13.

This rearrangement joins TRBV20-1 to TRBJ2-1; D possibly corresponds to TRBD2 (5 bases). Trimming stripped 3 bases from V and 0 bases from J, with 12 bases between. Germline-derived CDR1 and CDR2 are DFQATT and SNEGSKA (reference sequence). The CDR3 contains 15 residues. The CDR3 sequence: CSASRRGFSYNEQFF. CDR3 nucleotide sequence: TGCAGTGCTAGCCGCCGGGGATTCTCCTACAATGAGCAGTTCTTC.

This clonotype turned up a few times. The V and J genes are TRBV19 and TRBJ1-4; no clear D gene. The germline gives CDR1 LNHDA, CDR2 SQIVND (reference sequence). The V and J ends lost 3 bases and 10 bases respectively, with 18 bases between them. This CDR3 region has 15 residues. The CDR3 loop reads CASSIGRLRAGKLFF. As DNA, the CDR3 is TGTGCCAGTAGTATTGGCCGACTGCGCGCCGGAAAACTGTTTTTT.

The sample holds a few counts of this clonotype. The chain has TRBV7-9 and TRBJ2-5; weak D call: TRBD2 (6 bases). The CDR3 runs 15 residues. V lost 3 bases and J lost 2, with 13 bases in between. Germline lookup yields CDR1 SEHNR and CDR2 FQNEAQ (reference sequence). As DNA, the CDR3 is TGTGCCAGCAGCTTCGGGCGGGGCCCTCAAGAGACCCAGTACTTC. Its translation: CASSFGRGPQETQYF.